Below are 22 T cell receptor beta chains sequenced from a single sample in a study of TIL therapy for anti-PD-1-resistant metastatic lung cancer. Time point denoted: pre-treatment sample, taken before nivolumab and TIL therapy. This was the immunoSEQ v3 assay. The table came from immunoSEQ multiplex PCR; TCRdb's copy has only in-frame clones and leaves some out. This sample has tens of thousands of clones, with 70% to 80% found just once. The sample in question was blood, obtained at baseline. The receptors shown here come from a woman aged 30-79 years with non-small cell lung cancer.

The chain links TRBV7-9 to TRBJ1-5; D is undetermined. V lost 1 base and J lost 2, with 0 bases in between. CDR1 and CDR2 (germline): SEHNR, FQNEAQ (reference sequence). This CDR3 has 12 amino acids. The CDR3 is CASSLGNQPQHF. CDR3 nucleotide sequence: TGTGCCAGCAGCTTAGGCAATCAGCCCCAGCATTTT. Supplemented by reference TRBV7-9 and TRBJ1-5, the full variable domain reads DTGVSQNPRHKITKRGQNVTFRCDPISEHNRLYWYRQTLGQGPEFLTYFQNEAQLEKSRLLSDRFSAERPKGSFSTLEIQRTEQGDSAMYLCASSLGNQPQHFGDGTRLSIL.

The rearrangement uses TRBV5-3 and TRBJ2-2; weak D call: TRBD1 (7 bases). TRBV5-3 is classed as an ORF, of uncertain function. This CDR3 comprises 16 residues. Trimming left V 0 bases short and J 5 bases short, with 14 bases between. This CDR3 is CARSLEGPGGTGELFF. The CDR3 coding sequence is TGTGCCAGAAGCTTGGAAGGGCCAGGGGGGACCGGGGAGCTGTTTTTT.

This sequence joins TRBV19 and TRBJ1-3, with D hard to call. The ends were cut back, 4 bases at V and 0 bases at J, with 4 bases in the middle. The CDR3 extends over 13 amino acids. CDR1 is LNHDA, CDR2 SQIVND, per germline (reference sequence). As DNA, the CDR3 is TGTGCCAGTAGTAGGATCTCTGGAAACACCATATATTTT. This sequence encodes CASSRISGNTIYF.

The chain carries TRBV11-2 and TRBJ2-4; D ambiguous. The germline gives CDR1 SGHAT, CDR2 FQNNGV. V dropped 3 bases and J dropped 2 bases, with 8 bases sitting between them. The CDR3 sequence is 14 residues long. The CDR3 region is CASSFEPPKNIQYF. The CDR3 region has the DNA TGTGCCAGCAGCTTTGAGCCCCCCAAAAACATTCAGTACTTC.

The DNA of the CDR3 is TGTGCCAGCAGTGTTTTAGGGGGCAGGGGCAATGAGCAGTTCTTC. Its translation: CASSVLGGRGNEQFF. The chain uses TRBV5-6 and TRBJ2-1, with 7 bases aligning to TRBD1. V gave up 5 bases and J gave up 6 bases; unmatched junction bases: 11. Germline CDR1 reads SGHDT; CDR2 reads YYEEEE. The CDR3 loop spans 15 amino acids.

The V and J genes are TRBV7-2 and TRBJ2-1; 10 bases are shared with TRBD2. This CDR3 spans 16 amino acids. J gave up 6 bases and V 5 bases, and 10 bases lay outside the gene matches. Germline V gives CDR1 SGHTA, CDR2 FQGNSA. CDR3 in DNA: TGTGCCAGCAGCACAAATCTAGCGGGGGAGGGCAATGAGCAGTTCTTC. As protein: CASSTNLAGEGNEQFF.

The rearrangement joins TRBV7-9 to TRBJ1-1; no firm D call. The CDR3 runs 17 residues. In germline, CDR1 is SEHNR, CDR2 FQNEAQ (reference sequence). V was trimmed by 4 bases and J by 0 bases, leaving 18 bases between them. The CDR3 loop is CASSSSNYSAMNTEAFF. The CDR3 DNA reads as TGTGCCAGCAGCTCCTCTAACTACTCAGCCATGAACACTGAAGCTTTCTTT.

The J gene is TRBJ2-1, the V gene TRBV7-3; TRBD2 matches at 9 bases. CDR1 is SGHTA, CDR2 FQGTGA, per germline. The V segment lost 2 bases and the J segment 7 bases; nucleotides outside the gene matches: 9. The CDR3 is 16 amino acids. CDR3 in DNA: TGTGCCAGCAGCTTAGGCGGAGCGGGAGGACTGAATGAGCAGTTCTTC. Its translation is CASSLGGAGGLNEQFF.

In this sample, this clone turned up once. CDR3 DNA sequence: TGTGCCAGCAGCGTAACAGGGGGCGTCGGGAACACTGAAGCTTTCTTT. Amino acid sequence: CASSVTGGVGNTEAFF. This rearrangement joins TRBV9 to TRBJ1-1; 9 bases are shared with TRBD1. Germline CDR1 and CDR2: SGDLS and YYNGEE. This CDR3 is 16 amino acids long. The V and J ends lost 1 base and 1 base, in that order; junction bases with no gene match: 5. The variable domain in full, with the rest retrieved from reference TRBV9 and TRBJ1-1, is DSGVTQTPKHLITATGQRVTLRCSPRSGDLSVYWYQQSLDQGLQFLIQYYNGEERAKGNILERFSAQQFPDLHSELNLSSLELGDSALYFCASSVTGGVGNTEAFFGQGTRLTVV.

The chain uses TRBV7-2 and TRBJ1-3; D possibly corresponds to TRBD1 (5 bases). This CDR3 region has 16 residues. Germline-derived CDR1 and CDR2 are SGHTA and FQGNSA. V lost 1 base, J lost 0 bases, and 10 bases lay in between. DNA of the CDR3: TGTGCCAGCAGCTTAGTGGCAGGGAGCTCTGGAAACACCATATATTTT. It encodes CASSLVAGSSGNTIYF.

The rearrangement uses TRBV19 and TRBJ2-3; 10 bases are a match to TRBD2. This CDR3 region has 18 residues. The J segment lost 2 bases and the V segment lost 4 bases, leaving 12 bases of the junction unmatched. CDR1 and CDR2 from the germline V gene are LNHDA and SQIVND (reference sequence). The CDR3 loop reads CASSTHQLAGSPTDTQYF. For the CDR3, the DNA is TGTGCCAGTAGTACGCACCAACTAGCGGGATCGCCCACAGATACGCAGTATTTT.

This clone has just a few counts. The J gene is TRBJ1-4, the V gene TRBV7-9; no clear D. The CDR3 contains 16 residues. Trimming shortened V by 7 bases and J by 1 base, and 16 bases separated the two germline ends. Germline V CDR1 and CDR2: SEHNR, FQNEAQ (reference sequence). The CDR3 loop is CASTLGPGGTNEKLFF. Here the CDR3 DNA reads TGTGCCAGCACTCTAGGGCCGGGAGGAACTAATGAAAAACTGTTTTTT.

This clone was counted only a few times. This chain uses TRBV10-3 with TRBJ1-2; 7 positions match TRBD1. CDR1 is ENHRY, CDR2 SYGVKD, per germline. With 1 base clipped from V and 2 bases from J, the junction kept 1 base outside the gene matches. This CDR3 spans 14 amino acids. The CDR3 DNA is TGTGCCATCAGTGAGTTGGGACAGAACTATGGCTACACCTTC. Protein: CAISELGQNYGYTF.

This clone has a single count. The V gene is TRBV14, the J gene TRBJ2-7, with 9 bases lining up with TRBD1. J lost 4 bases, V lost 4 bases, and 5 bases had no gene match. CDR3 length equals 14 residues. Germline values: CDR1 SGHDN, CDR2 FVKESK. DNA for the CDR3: TGTGCCAGCAGCCGTACAGGGGGCTTTTACGAGCAGTACTTC. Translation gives CASSRTGGFYEQYF.

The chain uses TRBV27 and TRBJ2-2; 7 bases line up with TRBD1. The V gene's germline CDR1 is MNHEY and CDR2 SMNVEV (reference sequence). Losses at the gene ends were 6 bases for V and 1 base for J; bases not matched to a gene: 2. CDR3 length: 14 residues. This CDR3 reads CASRGQLNTGELFF. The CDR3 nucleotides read TGTGCCAGCAGGGGACAGTTGAACACCGGGGAGCTGTTTTTT.

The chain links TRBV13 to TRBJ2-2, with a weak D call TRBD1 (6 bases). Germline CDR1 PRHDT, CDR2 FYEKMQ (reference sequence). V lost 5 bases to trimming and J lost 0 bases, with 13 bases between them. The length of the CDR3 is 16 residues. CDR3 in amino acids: CASSPPGAPNTGELFF. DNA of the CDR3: TGTGCCAGCAGCCCCCCAGGGGCACCGAACACCGGGGAGCTGTTTTTT.

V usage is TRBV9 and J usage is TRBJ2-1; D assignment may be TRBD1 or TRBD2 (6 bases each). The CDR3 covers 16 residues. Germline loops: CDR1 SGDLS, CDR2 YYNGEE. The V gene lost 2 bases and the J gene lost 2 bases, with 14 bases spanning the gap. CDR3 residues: CASSVGGRGPYNEQFF. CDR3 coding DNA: TGTGCCAGCAGCGTGGGGGGCAGGGGCCCCTACAATGAGCAGTTCTTC.

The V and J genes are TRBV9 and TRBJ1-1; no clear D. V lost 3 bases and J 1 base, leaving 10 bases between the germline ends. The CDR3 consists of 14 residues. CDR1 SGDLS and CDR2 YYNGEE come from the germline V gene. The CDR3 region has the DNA TGTGCCAGCAGCGCCGGTTACAGGAACACTGAAGCTTTCTTT. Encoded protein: CASSAGYRNTEAFF.

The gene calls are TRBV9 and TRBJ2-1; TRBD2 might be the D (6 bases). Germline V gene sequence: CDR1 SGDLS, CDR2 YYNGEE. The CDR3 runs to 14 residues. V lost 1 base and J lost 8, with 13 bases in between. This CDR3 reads CASSVSGEGYEQFF. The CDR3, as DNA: TGTGCCAGCAGCGTATCGGGAGAGGGTTATGAGCAGTTCTTC.

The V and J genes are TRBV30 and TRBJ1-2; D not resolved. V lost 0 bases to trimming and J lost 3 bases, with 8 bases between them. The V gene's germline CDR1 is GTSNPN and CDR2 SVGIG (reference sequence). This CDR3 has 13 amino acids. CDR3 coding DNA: TGTGCCTGGAGTGTAGGGCAGGACTATGGCTACACCTTC. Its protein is CAWSVGQDYGYTF.

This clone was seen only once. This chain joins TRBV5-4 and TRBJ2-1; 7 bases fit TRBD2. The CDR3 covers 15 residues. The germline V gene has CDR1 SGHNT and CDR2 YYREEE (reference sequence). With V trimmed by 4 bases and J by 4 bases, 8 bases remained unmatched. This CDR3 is CASSLSGRLYNEQFF. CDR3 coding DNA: TGTGCCAGCAGCCTTAGCGGGCGCCTATACAATGAGCAGTTCTTC.

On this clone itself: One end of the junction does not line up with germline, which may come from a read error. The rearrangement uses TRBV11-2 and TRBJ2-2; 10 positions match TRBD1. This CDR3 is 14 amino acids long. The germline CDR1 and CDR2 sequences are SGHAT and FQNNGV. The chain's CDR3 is CASRLGTGVGELFF. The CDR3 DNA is TGTGCCAGCAGATTAGGGACAGGGGTAGGGGAGCTGTTTTTT.